This paragraph reports one TCR beta chain. Blood genomic DNA input for TRB amplification was about 240-550 ng. BIOMED2 TRB-A/B primer pools were used in multiplex TRB PCR. One entry per CDR3 protein results from TCRdb running MiXCR on the multiplex PCR reads. The table lists fewer than 9,500 distinct CDR3 sequences, roughly 29% of them singletons, with approximately 23% in the top ten. The sample originates from a study of T and B cells in COVID-19 patients. Germline CDR1 is MNHNS and CDR2 is SASEGT. The CDR3 runs 14 residues. V was trimmed by 4 bases and J by 1 base, leaving 8 bases between them. This sequence originates from a human donor who had recovered from COVID-19. The specimen sequenced was blood. The chain uses TRBV6-1 and TRBJ1-5, with D possibly TRBD1 on 6 matching bases. The CDR3 sequence is CASSGQASNQPQHF. For the CDR3, the DNA is TGTGCCAGCAGTGGACAGGCGAGCAATCAGCCCCAGCATTTT.